The 30 T cell receptor beta chains listed next were all sequenced from one sample in a study of T cell clonality in common variable immunodeficiency. The method was immunoSEQ multiplex PCR; TCRdb's version includes in-frame clones alone and lacks a portion of them. The sample was found to contain approximately 81,000 clones, and every one recurs. Sequenced: peripheral blood mononuclear cells. The source is a person aged 18-70 years in good health.

In this sample, this clone turned up many times. With the read ending 3 residues before the CDR3 end, the germline J gene is used to fill in that end. The chain carries TRBV30 and TRBJ2-2; 8 bases are shared with TRBD2. The V segment lost 4 bases and the J segment 0 bases; nucleotides outside the gene matches: 4. In germline, CDR1 is GTSNPN, CDR2 SVGIG (reference sequence). This CDR3 spans 15 amino acids. CDR3: CAWKKLAANTGELFF. The CDR3 bases that were read are TGTGCCTGGAAAAAACTAGCGGCGAACACCGGGGAG. Drawing the rest from reference TRBV30 and TRBJ2-2, the complete variable domain is SQTIHQWPATLVQPVGSPLSLECTVEGTSNPNLYWYRQAAGRGLQLLFYSVGIGQISSEVPQNLSASRPQDRQFILSSKKLLLSDSGFYLCAWKKLAANTGELFFGEGSRLTVL.

This clone showed up many times. CDR3 in amino acids: CSATPFRSVYNEQFF. The covered CDR3 bases are TGCAGTGCGACGCCTTTTAGGAGCGTATACAATGAG. V and J are TRBV20-1 and TRBJ2-1; D remains ambiguous. The CDR3 is cut off 3 residues early in the read; its end comes from the germline J gene. Germline CDR1 DFQATT, CDR2 SNEGSKA (reference sequence). V was shortened by 6 bases and J by 4 bases, with 19 bases between the two germline ends. The CDR3 totals 15 residues.

Ten or more counts support this clone. The read ends 3 residues before the CDR3 terminus; that terminus is restored from the germline J gene. This chain joins TRBV7-1 and TRBJ2-3; 8 nucleotides agree with TRBD2. TRBV7-1 is an open reading frame, and its role is uncertain. The CDR3 length is 19 residues. After removal of 2 bases from V and 2 bases from J, the junction contained 15 bases not matched to a gene. The CDR3: CASSSSPTGGSGFTDTQYF. Incomplete CDR3 DNA: TGTGCCAGCAGCTCATCCCCCACGGGGGGGAGCGGATTCACAGATACG.

This clone was detected ten times or more. The DNA ends 3 residues before the CDR3 does, and the rest of the CDR3 is filled in from the germline J gene. This chain uses TRBV20-1 with TRBJ2-1, with TRBD2 matching over 9 bases. The CDR3 has 15 amino acids. The V and J ends lost 0 bases and 5 bases, in that order; junction bases with no gene match: 5. Germline V gene data show CDR1 as DFQATT and CDR2 as SNEGSKA (reference sequence). The CDR3 is CSARDPAGGNNEQFF. The covered CDR3 bases are TGCAGTGCTAGAGACCCAGCGGGAGGAAACAATGAG.

At least ten counts were recorded for this clone. The CDR3 end lies 3 residues beyond the end of the read and is filled in from the germline J gene. The chain is built from TRBV29-1 and TRBJ2-2; possibly TRBD1 for D (5 bases). The germline V gene has CDR1 SQVTM and CDR2 ANQGSEA. CDR3 size: 12 residues. Trimming removed 7 bases from V and 6 bases from J, with 12 bases in between. The CDR3 DNA, read in part, is TGCAGCGCCCCCAGGGTCCCCGGGGAG. Amino acid sequence: CSAPRVPGE. The entire CDR3 protein reads CSAPRVPGELFF.

Ten or more counts support this clone. Read data end 3 residues before the CDR3 end; the end is taken from the germline J gene. This sequence joins TRBV20-1 and TRBJ2-3; 7 bases align to TRBD1. The V and J ends lost 0 bases and 7 bases, in that order; junction bases with no gene match: 16. The CDR3 runs 17 residues. From germline, CDR1 is DFQATT and CDR2 SNEGSKA (reference sequence). CDR3 bases read: TGCAGTGCTAGAGATGTGACCGGAACAGGGGTTCAATATACG. It yields the protein CSARDVTGTGVQYT. The entire CDR3 sequence reads CSARDVTGTGVQYTQYF.

This clone was seen more than once but under ten times. The read terminates 3 residues ahead of where the CDR3 ends, so the germline J gene completes it. The chain employs TRBV5-1 and TRBJ2-7, with D possibly matching TRBD2 (5 bases). V lost 4 bases and J 3 bases, leaving 17 bases between the germline ends. The germline V gene has CDR1 SGHRS and CDR2 YFSETQ. The CDR3 contains 15 residues. The CDR3: CASSAGQSAFYEQYF. The CDR3 DNA, read in part, is TGCGCCAGCAGCGCGGGCCAATCAGCTTTCTACGAG.

This clone was detected many times. Incomplete CDR3 DNA: TGTGCCAGCAGCCGAAATCCCGGCTACGAG. Translation: CASSRNPGYE. The full CDR3 sequence reads CASSRNPGYEQYF. The rearrangement uses TRBV7-2 and TRBJ2-7; D remains unclear. The read comes to an end 3 residues before the CDR3 does, leaving the germline J gene to fill in the end. CDR3 length: 13 residues. CDR1 SGHTA and CDR2 FQGNSA come from the germline V gene. With 5 bases removed from V and 3 bases from J, the gap between germline ends came to 11 bases.

In this sample, this clone turned up many times. The missing CDR3 end, 3 residues past where the read stops, is filled in from the germline J gene. This chain uses TRBV19 with TRBJ1-5, with a possible D match to TRBD1 (5 bases). Germline V CDR1 and CDR2: LNHDA, SQIVND (reference sequence). Trimming removed 0 bases from V and 7 bases from J, with 13 bases in between. This CDR3 is built from 15 residues. The CDR3 DNA, read in part, is TGTGCCAGTAGTATAGATAGCCAGGGAGGCCAGCCC. Translating gives CASSIDSQGGQP. The full CDR3 is CASSIDSQGGQPQHF.

This clone was seen many times. The part of the CDR3 DNA that was read is TGTGCCAGCAGTAGGGGACTAACAACG. Translated, it gives CASSRGLTT. The complete CDR3 sequence is CASSRGLTTQYF. This rearrangement joins TRBV6-2 or TRBV6-3 to TRBJ2-3, with 7 bases aligning to TRBD2. The read stops 3 residues short of the end of the CDR3; the missing end is completed from the germline J gene. CDR1 and CDR2 from the germline V gene are MNHEY and SVGEGT. This CDR3 is 12 amino acids long.

This clone showed up many times. Coverage ceases 3 residues before the CDR3 finishes, and the germline J gene fills in the end. The chain links TRBV6-1 to TRBJ2-7; TRBD2 matches at 7 bases. From germline, CDR1 is MNHNS and CDR2 SASEGT. This CDR3 region has 16 residues. Germline trimming cut 2 bases from V and 0 bases from J; bases unmatched to any gene: 7. The CDR3 spells CASSEWAGESSYEQYF. The DNA read from the CDR3 is TGTGCCAGCAGTGAATGGGCGGGAGAGAGCTCCTACGAG.

This clone was detected many times. Sequencing ends 3 residues short of the CDR3 end; the germline J gene provides the rest. J is TRBJ2-5 and V is TRBV7-8; D unclear. Trimming left V 0 bases short and J 5 bases short, with 19 bases between. CDR1 and CDR2 (germline): SGHVS, FQNEAQ. This CDR3 has 17 residues. Partial CDR3 DNA: TGTGCCAGCAGCTTAGCTCGCCTCACCAATCCCGCGGAGACC. This gives the protein CASSLARLTNPAET. Given in full, the CDR3 is CASSLARLTNPAETQYF.

There are many counts of this clone. CDR3 loop: CASSPAGTRTDTQYF. Incomplete CDR3 DNA: TGTGCCAGCAGTCCCGCCGGGACTAGAACAGATACG. V gene TRBV6-2 or TRBV6-3 combines with J gene TRBJ2-3; 8 bases line up with TRBD2. Read sequence stops 3 residues before the CDR3 end, and the germline J gene provides the missing end. V dropped 5 bases and J dropped 3; count of bases not matched to a gene: 7. Germline values: CDR1 MNHEY, CDR2 SVGEGT. CDR3 length equals 15 residues.

Many counts were recorded for this clone. A junction end diverges from the germline sequence, so it may reflect a read error. The CDR3 extends 3 residues past the end of the read, so its final part is completed from the germline J gene. This sequence joins TRBV4-2 and TRBJ2-7, with 8 nucleotides matching TRBD1. Germline CDR1 reads LGHNA; CDR2 reads YNFKEQ. The CDR3 runs 15 residues. The CDR3 protein is CASSQDYGQGYEQYF. Partial CDR3 DNA: TGCGCCAGCAGCCAAGATTATGGACAGGGCTACGAG.

This clone was detected ten times or more. CDR3 DNA (partial): TGCAGCGTTGCCCACCTAGCGGGAGCTGGCAGGGATGAG. It yields the protein CSVAHLAGAGRDE. The CDR3 as a whole reads CSVAHLAGAGRDEQFF. The chain uses TRBV29-1 and TRBJ2-1, with TRBD2 matching 10 bases. The read comes to an end 3 residues before the CDR3 does, leaving the germline J gene to fill in the end. The ends lost 4 bases at V and 8 bases at J; junction bases unmatched: 14. Per the germline V gene, CDR1 is SQVTM and CDR2 is ANQGSEA. This CDR3 region has 16 residues.

This clone was detected many times. With the read ending 3 residues before the CDR3 end, the germline J gene is used to fill in that end. The rearrangement joins TRBV7-2 to TRBJ2-1; TRBD2 might be the D (6 bases). The CDR3 contains 14 residues. Trimming cost V 5 bases and J 9 bases, with 17 bases left between them. Germline CDR1 and CDR2: SGHTA and FQGNSA. CDR3 amino acids: CASSDRTNLGEQFF. Incomplete CDR3 DNA: TGTGCCAGCAGCGACCGGACTAACCTTGGTGAG.

This clone was counted many times. From the germline J gene comes the end of the CDR3, since the read stops 3 residues before it. This rearrangement joins TRBV19 to TRBJ2-7; 8 bases agree with TRBD2. Germline V CDR1 and CDR2: LNHDA, SQIVND (reference sequence). V shed 3 bases and J 6 bases; nucleotides not matched to a gene: 10. This CDR3 contains 15 residues. The part of the CDR3 DNA that was read is TGTGCCAGTAGTATCCGGGGGACTAGGTCTTTCGAG. Translating it yields CASSIRGTRSFE. The CDR3 in its entirety is CASSIRGTRSFEQYF. The full variable domain, its missing parts supplied by reference TRBV19 and TRBJ2-7, is DGGITQSPKYLFRKEGQNVTLSCEQNLNHDAMYWYRQDPGQGLRLIYYSQIVNDFQKGDIAEGYSVSREKKESFPLTVTSAQKNPTAFYLCASSIRGTRSFEQYFGPGTRLTVT.

This clone was picked up many times. The read ends 3 residues before the CDR3 terminus; that terminus is restored from the germline J gene. The chain carries TRBV19 and TRBJ2-3, with TRBD2 matching over 9 bases. Germline CDR1 and CDR2: LNHDA and SQIVND (reference sequence). This CDR3 is built from 16 residues. V lost 7 bases and J lost 4; bases outside the gene matches: 12. The sequenced part of the CDR3 DNA is TGTGCCAGTAAAAGGGTCGGCGGGAGGGCCCCAGATACG. This gives the protein CASKRVGGRAPDT. The CDR3 reads in full as CASKRVGGRAPDTQYF.

Comment on this clone: The sequence runs out 3 residues before the end of the CDR3; the remainder is reconstructed from the germline J gene. This sequence joins TRBV5-1 and TRBJ2-3; TRBD2 matches 9 bases. The V and J ends lost 1 base and 3 bases, in that order; junction bases with no gene match: 0. The CDR3 consists of 14 residues. Germline loops: CDR1 SGHRS, CDR2 YFSETQ. CDR3 DNA, as far as it was read: TGCGCCAGCAGCTTGAGCGGGAGGACAGATACG. It yields the protein CASSLSGRTDT. The whole CDR3 region reads CASSLSGRTDTQYF.

Ten or more counts support this clone. The CDR3 end lies 3 residues beyond the end of the read and is filled in from the germline J gene. V usage is TRBV7-8 and J usage is TRBJ2-5, with 10 bases matching TRBD1. The V gene end was trimmed by 1 base and the J gene end by 6 bases; junction bases not matched to a gene: 11. Germline lookup yields CDR1 SGHVS and CDR2 FQNEAQ. There are 17 residues in the CDR3. The sequenced CDR3 bases are TGTGCCAGCAGCTTAGTTGGGGGGGGACAGGGGCAAAAGACC. It codes for CASSLVGGGQGQKT. The full CDR3 sequence reads CASSLVGGGQGQKTQYF.

This clone has at least ten counts. The CDR3 DNA, read in part, is TGTGCCAGTAGCCCCACAGGGTCCGATAATTCACCC. Its translation is CASSPTGSDNSP. From start to end, the CDR3 is CASSPTGSDNSPLHF. The chain links TRBV19 to TRBJ1-6; TRBD1 is a possible D gene (6 bases). The read gets to within 3 residues of the CDR3 end, and the germline J gene fills in the rest. From germline, CDR1 is LNHDA and CDR2 SQIVND (reference sequence). The CDR3 length is 15 residues. With 6 bases removed from V and 5 bases from J, the gap between germline ends came to 14 bases. Filled out from reference TRBV19 and TRBJ1-6, the complete variable domain reads DGGITQSPKYLFRKEGQNVTLSCEQNLNHDAMYWYRQDPGQGLRLIYYSQIVNDFQKGDIAEGYSVSREKKESFPLTVTSAQKNPTAFYLCASSPTGSDNSPLHFGNGTRLTVT.

The sample holds many counts of this clone. With the read ending 3 residues before the CDR3 end, the germline J gene is used to fill in that end. The gene calls are TRBV28 and TRBJ1-5; 7 bases match TRBD1. Trimming cost V 3 bases and J 4 bases; bases outside gene matches: 12. The CDR3 sequence is 17 residues long. The V gene's germline CDR1 is MDHEN and CDR2 SYDVKM. Here the CDR3 reads CASSFYGTVKINQPQHF. Partial CDR3 DNA: TGTGCCAGCAGTTTTTACGGGACAGTTAAGATTAATCAGCCC.

This clone was counted ten times or more. The CDR3 goes on 3 residues after the read ends, and that part is filled in from the germline J gene. The chain combines TRBV5-1 with TRBJ2-1, with TRBD2 identical over 10 bases. The CDR3 sequence is 15 residues long. Trimming removed 2 bases from V and 3 bases from J; junction bases left unmatched: 2. Germline assignment: CDR1 SGHRS and CDR2 YFSETQ. The DNA read from the CDR3 is TGCGCCAGCAGCTTTACTAGCGGGGTCTACAATGAG. Translated: CASSFTSGVYNE. The CDR3 as a whole reads CASSFTSGVYNEQFF.

There are many counts of this clone. The CDR3 end lies 3 residues beyond the end of the read and is filled in from the germline J gene. The J gene is TRBJ2-7, the V gene TRBV20-1; 8 bases map to TRBD1. V was pared by 0 bases and J by 0 bases, with 4 bases of the junction left unmatched. This CDR3 region has 15 residues. Germline assignment: CDR1 DFQATT and CDR2 SNEGSKA (reference sequence). Here the CDR3 reads CSAREQGANSYEQYF. The sequenced CDR3 bases are TGCAGTGCTAGAGAGCAGGGGGCAAACTCCTACGAG.

This clone was observed at least ten times. The CDR3 end is not reached by the read, which stops 3 residues before it; the germline J gene fills it in. The rearrangement joins TRBV6-4 to TRBJ2-7, with 8 bases aligning to TRBD2. The germline V gene encodes CDR1 MRHNA and CDR2 SNTAGT. V lost 6 bases, J lost 0 bases, and 7 bases stayed unmatched. The CDR3 is made up of 15 amino acids. CDR3 bases read: TGTGCCAGCAGCAAAAATAGCGGGAACTCCTACGAG. As protein: CASSKNSGNSYE. The complete CDR3 reads CASSKNSGNSYEQYF.

At least ten counts were recorded for this clone. The read ends 3 residues early relative to the CDR3; the germline J gene fills the gap. The chain combines TRBV29-1 with TRBJ2-5; 10 bases map to TRBD2. The CDR3 has 15 amino acids. V gave up 7 bases and J gave up 4 bases; unmatched junction bases: 12. Germline CDR1 and CDR2: SQVTM and ANQGSEA. Incomplete CDR3 DNA: TGCAGCGCGTGGGCTAGCGGGAGTCGGGGAGAGACC. As protein: CSAWASGSRGET. The entire CDR3 reads CSAWASGSRGETQYF.

The table lists this clone with many counts. The read terminates 3 residues before the CDR3 end, so the remaining end is supplied by the germline J gene. The V call is TRBV24-1, the J call TRBJ2-5; 9 positions agree with TRBD1. The V segment lost 4 bases and the J segment 1 base; nucleotides outside the gene matches: 15. This CDR3 spans 19 amino acids. CDR1 is KGHDR, CDR2 SFDVKD, per germline. The DNA read from the CDR3 is TGTGCCACCAGTGACTCCACCACGGGGACAGGGCCACCCCAAGAGACC. It specifies CATSDSTTGTGPPQET. The whole CDR3 reads CATSDSTTGTGPPQETQYF.

This clone was counted at least ten times. The read comes to an end 3 residues before the CDR3 does, leaving the germline J gene to fill in the end. The chain joins TRBV5-5 to TRBJ2-3, with 10 bases identical to TRBD2. The V gene's germline CDR1 is SGHKS and CDR2 YYEKEE (reference sequence). The CDR3 is 15 amino acids. Trimming cost V 1 base and J 6 bases; bases outside gene matches: 5. CDR3 DNA (partial): TGTGCCAGCAGCTTGTCCTTTAGCGGGGGGGATACG. This translates into CASSLSFSGGDT. The complete CDR3 reads CASSLSFSGGDTQYF.

This clone was counted at least ten times. The read halts 3 residues ahead of the CDR3 end, with the missing end drawn from the germline J gene. This chain links TRBV20-1 with TRBJ2-3; D perhaps matches TRBD1 (5 bases). Germline V CDR1 and CDR2: DFQATT, SNEGSKA (reference sequence). The V and J ends lost 6 bases and 0 bases respectively, with 19 bases between them. The length of the CDR3 is 16 residues. CDR3 DNA (partial): TGCAGTGCCGAGTCAGGGTCCCGCCGTAGCACAGATACG. This gives the protein CSAESGSRRSTDT. The full CDR3 reads CSAESGSRRSTDTQYF.

To note about this clone: The read halts 3 residues ahead of the CDR3 end, with the missing end drawn from the germline J gene. This chain uses TRBV7-8 with TRBJ1-5; 9 bases are shared with TRBD1. The CDR3 loop spans 16 amino acids. Germline loops: CDR1 SGHVS, CDR2 FQNEAQ. With 5 bases clipped from V and 3 bases from J, the junction kept 8 bases outside the gene matches. The CDR3 protein is CASSLSGQGLNQPQHF. CDR3 bases read: TGTGCCAGCAGCCTCTCGGGACAGGGCCTCAATCAGCCC.